Listed below are T cell receptor beta chains from one sample, sequenced in a study of T cell repertoires in cytomegalovirus infection. TCRdb ran MiXCR on the reads and lists one entry per CDR3 protein. The top ten clones hold around 45% of a sample with 400,000 to 600,000 distinct CDR3 sequences, 40% to 50% of them seen once. The antigens these receptors bind are not known. Sequences were derived from cultured PBMCs, sampled from culture after CMV antigen stimulation. The receptors come from a human donor in good health (CMV status not recorded). Some clones in this sample may be carry-over from other donors' samples. CDR3s include the opening cysteine and the closing phenylalanine or tryptophan. The D gene is left open where the match is weak. Size values are once, few and many counts, or a class for expanded clones, and some rows have none.

j_gene: TRBJ2-5
v_gene: TRBV7-2
abundance: .
d_gene: .
CDR3aa: CASSLGPGAHETQYF
CDR3nt: TGTGCCAGCAGCTTAGGCCCGGGTGCCCACGAGACCCAGTACTTC

j_gene: TRBJ1-3
v_gene: TRBV6-5
abundance: few
d_gene: .
CDR3aa: CASRESGSGNTIYF
CDR3nt: TGTGCCAGCAGAGAAAGTGGCTCTGGAAACACCATATATTTT

j_gene: TRBJ1-1
v_gene: TRBV6-6
abundance: .
d_gene: .
CDR3aa: CASSARRGNTEAFF
CDR3nt: TGTGCCAGCAGTGCTCGCAGGGGAAACACTGAAGCTTTCTTT

j_gene: TRBJ2-3
v_gene: TRBV11-2
abundance: .
d_gene: .
CDR3aa: CASSIRATTDTQYF
CDR3nt: TGTGCCAGCAGCATCCGGGCCACCACAGATACGCAGTATTTT

j_gene: TRBJ2-3
v_gene: TRBV19
abundance: .
d_gene: .
CDR3aa: CASSISASRTDTQYF
CDR3nt: TGTGCCAGTAGTATATCGGCCTCTAGGACAGATACGCAGTATTTT

j_gene: TRBJ2-1
v_gene: TRBV7-6
abundance: .
d_gene: TRBD2
CDR3aa: CASSLGTSGNSYNEQFF
CDR3nt: TGTGCCAGCAGCCTAGGGACTAGCGGGAATTCCTACAATGAGCAGTTCTTC

j_gene: TRBJ1-1
v_gene: TRBV12-5
abundance: .
d_gene: .
CDR3aa: CASGGGTEAFF
CDR3nt: TGTGCTAGTGGGGGAGGCACTGAAGCTTTCTTT

j_gene: TRBJ1-1
v_gene: TRBV6-2/TRBV6-3
abundance: few
d_gene: .
CDR3aa: CASSLIPSQSTEAFF
CDR3nt: TGTGCCAGCAGCCTAATCCCCTCCCAAAGCACTGAAGCTTTCTTT

j_gene: TRBJ1-6
v_gene: TRBV6-8
abundance: .
d_gene: TRBD1
CDR3aa: CASRRQGESNSPLHF
CDR3nt: TGTGCCAGCAGACGACAGGGGGAGTCTAATTCACCCCTCCACTTT

j_gene: TRBJ1-1
v_gene: TRBV6-8
abundance: .
d_gene: TRBD1
CDR3aa: CASSAAETGVNTEAFF
CDR3nt: TGTGCCAGCAGTGCGGCAGAGACAGGGGTGAACACTGAAGCTTTCTTT

j_gene: TRBJ1-5
v_gene: TRBV7-2
abundance: .
d_gene: .
CDR3aa: CASSLFHQPQHF
CDR3nt: TGTGCCAGCAGCTTATTTCATCAGCCCCAGCATTTT

j_gene: TRBJ2-7
v_gene: TRBV7-9
abundance: .
d_gene: TRBD1
CDR3aa: CASSLYGTGDSYEQYF
CDR3nt: TGTGCCAGCAGCCTATACGGGACAGGGGACTCCTACGAGCAGTACTTC

j_gene: TRBJ1-2
v_gene: TRBV2
abundance: .
d_gene: .
CDR3aa: CANPSGGYYGYTF
CDR3nt: TGTGCCAACCCATCTGGCGGATACTATGGCTACACCTTC

j_gene: TRBJ2-5
v_gene: TRBV4-1
abundance: .
d_gene: TRBD2
CDR3aa: CASSQLGLARETQYF
CDR3nt: TGCGCCAGCAGCCAACTCGGACTAGCCAGGGAGACCCAGTACTTC

j_gene: TRBJ2-1
v_gene: TRBV7-6
abundance: .
d_gene: .
CDR3aa: CASSSNPTYNEQFF
CDR3nt: TGTGCCAGCAGCTCGAATCCCACTTACAATGAGCAGTTCTTC

j_gene: TRBJ2-3
v_gene: TRBV4-1
abundance: .
d_gene: .
CDR3aa: CASSQWAGSTDTQYF
CDR3nt: TGCGCCAGCAGCCAGTGGGCGGGAAGTACAGATACGCAGTATTTT

j_gene: TRBJ2-7
v_gene: TRBV4-1
abundance: .
d_gene: .
CDR3aa: CASSQDFTSSFPTYEQYF
CDR3nt: TGCGCCAGCAGCCAAGACTTCACTAGCTCTTTCCCCACCTACGAGCAGTACTTC

j_gene: TRBJ1-6
v_gene: TRBV4-3
abundance: .
d_gene: .
CDR3aa: CASSPKITWENSPLHF
CDR3nt: TGCGCCAGCAGTCCCAAGATAACGTGGGAAAATTCACCCCTCCACTTT

j_gene: TRBJ1-5
v_gene: TRBV7-6
abundance: few
d_gene: .
CDR3aa: CASSLVDSQPQHF
CDR3nt: TGTGCCAGCAGCTTAGTGGACTCTCAGCCCCAGCATTTT

j_gene: TRBJ2-3
v_gene: TRBV7-2
abundance: many
d_gene: TRBD2
CDR3aa: CASSLLAGAADTQYF
CDR3nt: TGTGCCAGCAGCTTACTAGCGGGAGCGGCAGATACGCAGTATTTT

j_gene: TRBJ2-6
v_gene: TRBV12-5
abundance: .
d_gene: .
CDR3aa: CAKRAVDLSGANVLTF
CDR3nt: TGTGCCAAACGAGCAGTCGACCTGTCTGGGGCCAACGTCCTGACTTTC

j_gene: TRBJ2-6
v_gene: TRBV18
abundance: .
d_gene: TRBD1
CDR3aa: CASSLQGPVVANVLTF
CDR3nt: TGTGCCAGCTCACTACAGGGGCCTGTCGTGGCCAACGTCCTGACTTTC

j_gene: TRBJ2-7
v_gene: TRBV7-9
abundance: few
d_gene: .
CDR3aa: CASSFSEGSRAYF
CDR3nt: TGTGCCAGCAGCTTCTCCGAAGGGAGTAGGGCGTACTTC

j_gene: TRBJ2-7
v_gene: TRBV20-1
abundance: few
d_gene: .
CDR3aa: CSAREAFASSYEQYF
CDR3nt: TGCAGTGCTAGAGAGGCGTTTGCGAGCTCCTACGAGCAGTACTTC

j_gene: TRBJ2-1
v_gene: TRBV12-3/TRBV12-4
abundance: .
d_gene: TRBD2
CDR3aa: CASSPLGSGGYNEQFF
CDR3nt: TGTGCCAGCAGTCCACTGGGTAGCGGGGGGTACAATGAGCAGTTCTTC

j_gene: TRBJ1-1
v_gene: TRBV6-1
abundance: few
d_gene: .
CDR3aa: CASSEWDEAFF
CDR3nt: TGTGCCAGCAGTGAATGGGACGAAGCTTTCTTT

j_gene: TRBJ2-7
v_gene: TRBV7-8
abundance: .
d_gene: .
CDR3aa: CASSSLLGHASYEQYF
CDR3nt: TGTGCCAGCAGCTCGCTACTGGGACACGCATCCTACGAGCAGTACTTC